A selection of T cell receptor beta chains follows, all from one sample in a study of T-cell reconstitution after alpha-beta-depleted transplantation in children. Via MiXCR, TCRdb re-called the PCR reads, giving one row per CDR3 protein. The repertoire holds hundreds of thousands of distinct CDR3 sequences, with approximately 13% as singletons. Sequencing was performed on PBMCs, mostly from graft donor cells, taken 360 days after TCRalphabeta/CD19-depleted stem cell transplant. The origin of the receptors is a male patient aged 10 to 17 who had a stem cell transplant for acute myeloid leukemia, so the T cells may come from the graft donor. CDR3s include the opening cysteine and the closing phenylalanine or tryptophan. D genes are given only for firm matches. Clone size is stated in some rows and not others, as once, few, many or a class when expanded.

J gene | D gene | V gene | clone size | CDR3 protein | CDR3 DNA
TRBJ2-2 | NA | TRBV20-1 | many | CSASLSYPVTGELFF | TGCAGTGCTAGCCTGAGCTACCCGGTGACCGGGGAGCTGTTTTTT
TRBJ2-7 | TRBD2 | TRBV30 | NA | CAWSVRGETYEQYF | TGTGCCTGGAGTGTTCGGGGGGAGACCTACGAGCAGTACTTC
TRBJ2-7 | TRBD2 | TRBV10-3 | many | CAIRPSGRLSYEQYF | TGTGCCATCAGGCCTAGCGGGAGGCTTTCCTACGAGCAGTACTTC
TRBJ2-5 | NA | TRBV20-1 | NA | CSAGSKTQYF | TGCAGTGCGGGGTCAAAGACCCAGTACTTC
TRBJ2-1 | TRBD2 | TRBV7-6 | NA | CASSSSGRTYNEQFF | TGTGCCAGCAGCTCTAGCGGGAGGACCTACAATGAGCAGTTCTTC
TRBJ2-1 | NA | TRBV24-1 | many | CATNRAGNEQFF | TGTGCCACCAATCGGGCGGGAAATGAGCAGTTCTTC
TRBJ2-1 | NA | TRBV7-6 | few | CASSLGAVPNEQFF | TGTGCCAGCAGCTTGGGGGCCGTCCCGAATGAGCAGTTCTTC
TRBJ2-1 | TRBD2 | TRBV27 | few | CASSRPSGKVEQFF | TGTGCCAGCAGTCGGCCTAGCGGGAAGGTTGAGCAGTTCTTC
TRBJ2-7 | NA | TRBV28 | NA | CASSFQPPGNYEQYF | TGTGCCAGCAGTTTTCAACCACCCGGCAACTACGAGCAGTACTTC
TRBJ2-1 | TRBD2 | TRBV19 | many | CATGGPYNEQFF | TGTGCCACGGGAGGCCCCTACAATGAGCAGTTCTTC
TRBJ1-2 | NA | TRBV6-5 | few | CASSFLVLAKNYGYTF | TGTGCCAGCAGTTTTTTGGTGCTTGCAAAGAACTATGGCTACACCTTC
TRBJ2-1 | NA | TRBV20-1 | few | CSAGPQATLQQFF | TGCAGTGCTGGGCCCCAGGCAACTCTACAGCAGTTCTTC
TRBJ2-1 | TRBD2 | TRBV5-1 | few | CASSWGTGLAGENEQFF | TGCGCCAGCAGCTGGGGGACGGGACTAGCGGGAGAGAATGAGCAGTTCTTC
TRBJ2-5 | NA | TRBV20-1 | few | CSARGFADQQETQYF | TGCAGTGCTAGAGGGTTTGCGGATCAGCAAGAGACCCAGTACTTC
TRBJ2-5 | NA | TRBV12-3/TRBV12-4 | many | CASSSSAPTETQYF | TGTGCCAGCAGTTCTTCCGCACCTACTGAGACCCAGTACTTC
TRBJ1-4 | NA | TRBV27 | NA | CASRWGRATNEKLFF | TGTGCCAGCAGGTGGGGTAGGGCAACTAATGAAAAACTGTTTTTT
TRBJ2-6 | TRBD1 | TRBV12-3/TRBV12-4 | many | CASSQDRGQSSGANVLTF | TGTGCCAGCAGCCAGGACAGGGGGCAGTCGTCTGGGGCCAACGTCCTGACTTTC
TRBJ2-7 | NA | TRBV20-1 | few | CSATPGGSYEQYF | TGCAGTGCCACCCCAGGGGGGTCCTACGAGCAGTACTTC
TRBJ2-1 | TRBD2 | TRBV28 | NA | CASSNIGLAEYNEQFF | TGTGCCAGCAGTAACATCGGACTAGCGGAATACAATGAGCAGTTCTTC
TRBJ2-7 | NA | TRBV28 | NA | CASSLFVGPSYEQYF | TGTGCCAGCAGTTTATTCGTCGGACCCTCCTACGAGCAGTACTTC
TRBJ1-3 | TRBD1 | TRBV7-9 | few | CASIHPQGAFSGNTIYF | TGTGCCAGCATCCACCCACAGGGGGCTTTCTCTGGAAACACCATATATTTT
TRBJ2-7 | NA | TRBV29-1 | NA | CSVELAPYEQYF | TGCAGCGTTGAGCTAGCCCCCTACGAGCAGTACTTC
TRBJ2-1 | NA | TRBV6-1 | few | CASTFSGRKNEQFF | TGTGCCAGCACCTTCTCCGGCAGGAAGAATGAGCAGTTCTTC
TRBJ2-2 | TRBD1 | TRBV20-1 | NA | CSASLGTGLYTGELFF | TGCAGTGCTAGCCTTGGGACAGGGTTGTACACCGGGGAGCTGTTTTTT